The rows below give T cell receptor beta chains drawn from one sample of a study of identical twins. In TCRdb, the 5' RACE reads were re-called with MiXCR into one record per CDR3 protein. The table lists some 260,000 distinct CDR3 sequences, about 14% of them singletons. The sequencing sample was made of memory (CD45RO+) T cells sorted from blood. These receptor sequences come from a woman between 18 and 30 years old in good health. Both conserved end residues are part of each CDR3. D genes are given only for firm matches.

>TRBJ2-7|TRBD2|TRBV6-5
CASSFLGREFYEQYF
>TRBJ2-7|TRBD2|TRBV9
CASSSPGTSGSYEQYF
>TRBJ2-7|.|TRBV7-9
CASSLANSYEQYF
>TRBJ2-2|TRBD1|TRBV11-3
CASSSGQADTGELFF
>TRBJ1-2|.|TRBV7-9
CASSPNRGASGYTF
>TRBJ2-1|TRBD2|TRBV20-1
CSAVTSGGNNEQFF
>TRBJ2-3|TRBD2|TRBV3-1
CASSRGTSGNTDTQYF
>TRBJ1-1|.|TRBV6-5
CASSYWANTEAFF
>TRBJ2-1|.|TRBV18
CASSPSRGSYNEQFF
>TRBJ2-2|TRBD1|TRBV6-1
CASSPGQGNTGELFF
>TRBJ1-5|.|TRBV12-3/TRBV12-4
CASSYGSQPQHF
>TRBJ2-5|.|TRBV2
CASSGQQETQYF
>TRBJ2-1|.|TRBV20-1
CSARLLTAGVNEQFF
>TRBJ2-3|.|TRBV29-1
CSVSRIDTDTQYF
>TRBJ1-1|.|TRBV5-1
CASSLNGEGTEAFF
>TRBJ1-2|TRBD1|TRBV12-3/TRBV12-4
CASSFDRVRGYTF
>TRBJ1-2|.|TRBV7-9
CAATPSRNTF
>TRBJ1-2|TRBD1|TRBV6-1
CATLGQETYNYGYTF
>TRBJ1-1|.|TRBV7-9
CASSLTVTEAFF
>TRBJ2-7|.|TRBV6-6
CASRENSYEQYF
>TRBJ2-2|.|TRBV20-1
CSAPVGGTAGELFF
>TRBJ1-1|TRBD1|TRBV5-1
CASSPGQGDEAFF
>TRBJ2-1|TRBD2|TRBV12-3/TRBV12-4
CASSLGGRGGNEQFF
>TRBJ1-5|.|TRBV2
CASSQLPPGRDRHQPQHF
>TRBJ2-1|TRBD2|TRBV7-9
CASSFPRAGVENEQFF
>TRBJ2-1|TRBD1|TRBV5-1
CASSFSGGRNEQFF
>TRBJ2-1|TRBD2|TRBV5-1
CASSLVVAGGPGNEQFF
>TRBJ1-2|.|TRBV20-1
CSAQSQGYGYTF
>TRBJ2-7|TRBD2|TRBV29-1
CSVDTGLAGRAYEQYF
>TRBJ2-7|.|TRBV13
CASSSPRQGGSYEQYF
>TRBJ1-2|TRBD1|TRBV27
CASRRGQEGGGYTF
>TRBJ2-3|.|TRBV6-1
CASSETLGSTDTQYF
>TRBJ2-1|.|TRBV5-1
CASSFTDRNNNEQFF
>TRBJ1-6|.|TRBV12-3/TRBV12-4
CASRVSNSPLHF
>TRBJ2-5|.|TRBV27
CASSLGNTRETQYF
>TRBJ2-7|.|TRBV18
CASSRDIPAEQYF
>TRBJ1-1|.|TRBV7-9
CASIPYFFAEAFF
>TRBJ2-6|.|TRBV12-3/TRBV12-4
CASSLRNSGANVLTF
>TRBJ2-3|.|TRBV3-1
CASSPTGYTQYF
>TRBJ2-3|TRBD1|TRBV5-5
CAIGPEGTRQGRTDTQYF
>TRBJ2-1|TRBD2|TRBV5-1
CASSSGLGPLYNEQFF
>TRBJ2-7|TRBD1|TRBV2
CASSEAFGTDYYEQYF
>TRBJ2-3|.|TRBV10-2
CASSDPGRDTQYF
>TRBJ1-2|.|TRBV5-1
CASSPDSGNGYGYTF
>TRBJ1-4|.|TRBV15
CATSRDTNEKLFF
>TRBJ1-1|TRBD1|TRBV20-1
CSGDRNTEAFF
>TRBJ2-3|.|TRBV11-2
CASVNPGTRDTQYF
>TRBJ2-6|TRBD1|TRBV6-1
CASRSQGAGANVLTF
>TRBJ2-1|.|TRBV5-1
CASSLDGGNEQFF
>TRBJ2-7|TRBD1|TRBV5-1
CASSIHKGTATWEQYF
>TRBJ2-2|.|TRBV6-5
CASSSGTHTFQLFF
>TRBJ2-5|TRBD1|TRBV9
CASSVRTGRQETQYF